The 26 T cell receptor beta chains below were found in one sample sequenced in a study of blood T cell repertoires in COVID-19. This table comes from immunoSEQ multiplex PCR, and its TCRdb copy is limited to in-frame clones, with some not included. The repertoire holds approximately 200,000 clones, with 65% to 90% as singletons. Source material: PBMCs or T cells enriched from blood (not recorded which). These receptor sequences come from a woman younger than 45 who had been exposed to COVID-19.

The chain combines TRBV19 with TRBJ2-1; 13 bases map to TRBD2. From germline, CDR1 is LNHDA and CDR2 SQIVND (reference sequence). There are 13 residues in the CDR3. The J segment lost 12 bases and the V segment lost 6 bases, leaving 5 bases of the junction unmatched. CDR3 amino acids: CASRGLAGFWQFF. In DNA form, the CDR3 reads TGTGCCAGTAGGGGACTAGCGGGGTTTTGGCAGTTCTTC.

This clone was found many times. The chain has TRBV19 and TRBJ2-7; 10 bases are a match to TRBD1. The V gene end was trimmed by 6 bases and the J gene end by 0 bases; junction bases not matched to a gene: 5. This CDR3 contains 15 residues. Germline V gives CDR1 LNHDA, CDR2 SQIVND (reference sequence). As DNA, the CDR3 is TGTGCCAGTAGCTGGGGGGACAGGGGCTCCTACGAGCAGTACTTC. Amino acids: CASSWGDRGSYEQYF.

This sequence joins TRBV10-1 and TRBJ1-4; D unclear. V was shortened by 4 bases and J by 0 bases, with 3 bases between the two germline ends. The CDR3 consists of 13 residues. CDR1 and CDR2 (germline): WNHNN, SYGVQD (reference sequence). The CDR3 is CASSAATNEKLFF. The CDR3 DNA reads TGCGCCAGCAGTGCTGCAACTAATGAAAAACTGTTTTTT.

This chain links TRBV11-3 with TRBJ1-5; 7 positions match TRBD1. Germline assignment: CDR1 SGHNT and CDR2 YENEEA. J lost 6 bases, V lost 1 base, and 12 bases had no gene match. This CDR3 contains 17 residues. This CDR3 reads CASSLVWCRGHGQPQHF. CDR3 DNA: TGTGCCAGCAGCTTAGTGTGGTGTAGGGGGCATGGTCAGCCCCAGCATTTT.

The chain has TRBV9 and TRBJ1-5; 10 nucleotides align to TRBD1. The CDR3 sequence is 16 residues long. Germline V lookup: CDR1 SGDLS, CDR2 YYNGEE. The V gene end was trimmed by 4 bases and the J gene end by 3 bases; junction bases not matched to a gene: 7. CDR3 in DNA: TGTGCCAGCAGCCCTGGGACAGGGGCCCTCAATCAGCCCCAGCATTTT. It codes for CASSPGTGALNQPQHF. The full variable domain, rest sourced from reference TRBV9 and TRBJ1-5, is DSGVTQTPKHLITATGQRVTLRCSPRSGDLSVYWYQQSLDQGLQFLIQYYNGEERAKGNILERFSAQQFPDLHSELNLSSLELGDSALYFCASSPGTGALNQPQHFGDGTRLSIL.

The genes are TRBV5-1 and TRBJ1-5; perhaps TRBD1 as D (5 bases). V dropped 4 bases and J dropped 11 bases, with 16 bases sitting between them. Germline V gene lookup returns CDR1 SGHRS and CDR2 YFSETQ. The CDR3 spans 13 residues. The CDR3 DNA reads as TGCGCCAGCAGCCTCGACATCGAAGGGGCCCAGCATTTT. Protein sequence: CASSLDIEGAQHF. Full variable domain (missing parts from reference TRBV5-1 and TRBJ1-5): KAGVTQTPRYLIKTRGQQVTLSCSPISGHRSVSWYQQTPGQGLQFLFEYFSETQRNKGNFPGRFSGRQFSNSRSEMNVSTLELGDSALYLCASSLDIEGAQHFGDGTRLSIL.

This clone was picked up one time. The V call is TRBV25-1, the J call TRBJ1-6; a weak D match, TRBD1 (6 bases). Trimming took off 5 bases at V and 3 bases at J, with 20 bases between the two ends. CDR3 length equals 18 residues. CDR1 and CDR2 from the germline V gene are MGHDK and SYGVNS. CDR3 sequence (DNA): TGTGCCAGCAGTCACCTTGAGGTCAGGGGTATCTATAATTCACCCCTCCACTTT. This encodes CASSHLEVRGIYNSPLHF.

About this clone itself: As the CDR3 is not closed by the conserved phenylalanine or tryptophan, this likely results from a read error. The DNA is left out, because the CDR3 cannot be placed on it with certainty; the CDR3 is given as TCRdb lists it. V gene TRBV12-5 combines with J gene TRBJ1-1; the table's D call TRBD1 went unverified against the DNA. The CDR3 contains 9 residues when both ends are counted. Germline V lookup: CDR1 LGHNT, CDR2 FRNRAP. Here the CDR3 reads CASGLRRQV.

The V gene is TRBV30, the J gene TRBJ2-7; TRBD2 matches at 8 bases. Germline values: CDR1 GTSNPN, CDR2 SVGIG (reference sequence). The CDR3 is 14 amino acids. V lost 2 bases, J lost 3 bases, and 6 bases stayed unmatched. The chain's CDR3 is CAWSRGGDFYEQYF. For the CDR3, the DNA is TGTGCCTGGAGTCGGGGGGGGGACTTCTACGAGCAGTACTTC. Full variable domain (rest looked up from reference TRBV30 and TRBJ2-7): SQTIHQWPATLVQPVGSPLSLECTVEGTSNPNLYWYRQAAGRGLQLLFYSVGIGQISSEVPQNLSASRPQDRQFILSSKKLLLSDSGFYLCAWSRGGDFYEQYFGPGTRLTVT.

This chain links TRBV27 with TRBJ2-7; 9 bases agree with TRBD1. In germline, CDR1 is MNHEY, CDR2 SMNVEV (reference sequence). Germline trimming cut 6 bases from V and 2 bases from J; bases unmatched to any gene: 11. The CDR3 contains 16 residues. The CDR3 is CASSRGWTGDTYEQYF. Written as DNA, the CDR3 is TGTGCCAGCAGCCGAGGCTGGACAGGGGACACCTACGAGCAGTACTTC.

In DNA form, the CDR3 reads TGTGCCAGCAGCCAAGAAGGGGGCGGGGATACGCAGTATTTT. Amino acids: CASSQEGGGDTQYF. The chain recombines TRBV3-1 (or the pseudogene TRBV3-2) with TRBJ2-3, with 7 bases identical to TRBD1. V trimming: 0 bases; J trimming: 6 bases; junction bases outside the gene matches: 3. CDR3 length equals 14 residues. Germline V gives CDR1 LGHDT, CDR2 YNNKEL (reference sequence).

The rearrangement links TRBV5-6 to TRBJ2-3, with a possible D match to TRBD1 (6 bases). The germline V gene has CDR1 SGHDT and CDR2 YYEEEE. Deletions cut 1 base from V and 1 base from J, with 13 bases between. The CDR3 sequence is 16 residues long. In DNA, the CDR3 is TGTGCCAGCAGCTTGTGGGGGCTAGCTGGCACAGATACGCAGTATTTT. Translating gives CASSLWGLAGTDTQYF. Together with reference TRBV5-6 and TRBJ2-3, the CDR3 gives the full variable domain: DAGVTQSPTHLIKTRGQQVTLRCSPKSGHDTVSWYQQALGQGPQFIFQYYEEEERQRGNFPDRFSGHQFPNYSSELNVNALLLGDSALYLCASSLWGLAGTDTQYFGPGTRLTVL.

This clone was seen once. CDR3 DNA: TGTGCCAGCAGTGAAGTCGGGACAGGGATCACTGAAGCTTTCTTT. Encoded protein: CASSEVGTGITEAFF. The chain links TRBV2 to TRBJ1-1; 9 nucleotides agree with TRBD1. Per the germline V gene, CDR1 is SNHLY and CDR2 is FYNNEI. This CDR3 comprises 15 residues. V was pared by 1 base and J by 4 bases, with 4 bases of the junction left unmatched.

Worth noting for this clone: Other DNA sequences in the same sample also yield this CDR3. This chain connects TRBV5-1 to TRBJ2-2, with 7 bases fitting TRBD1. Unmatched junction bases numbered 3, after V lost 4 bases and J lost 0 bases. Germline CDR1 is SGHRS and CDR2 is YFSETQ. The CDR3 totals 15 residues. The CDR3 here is CASSPDRPNTGELFF. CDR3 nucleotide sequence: TGCGCCAGCAGCCCGGACAGGCCGAACACCGGGGAGCTGTTTTTT.

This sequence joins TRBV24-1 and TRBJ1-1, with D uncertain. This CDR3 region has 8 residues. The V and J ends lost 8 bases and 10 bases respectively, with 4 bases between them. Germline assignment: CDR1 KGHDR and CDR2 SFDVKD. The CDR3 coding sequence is TGTGCCACCACCTTAGCTTTCTTT. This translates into CATTLAFF.

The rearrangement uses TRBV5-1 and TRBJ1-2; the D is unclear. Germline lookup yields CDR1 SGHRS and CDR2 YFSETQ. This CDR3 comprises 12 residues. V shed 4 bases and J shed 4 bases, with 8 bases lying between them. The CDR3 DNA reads TGCGCCAGCAGCCCTACGTCCTATGGCTACACCTTC. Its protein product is CASSPTSYGYTF.

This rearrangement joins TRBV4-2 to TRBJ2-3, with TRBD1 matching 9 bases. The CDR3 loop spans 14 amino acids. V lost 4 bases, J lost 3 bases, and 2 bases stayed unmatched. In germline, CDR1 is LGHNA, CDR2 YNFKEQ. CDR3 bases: TGTGCCAGCAGCCGGACAGGGGCGACAGATACGCAGTATTTT. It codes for CASSRTGATDTQYF.

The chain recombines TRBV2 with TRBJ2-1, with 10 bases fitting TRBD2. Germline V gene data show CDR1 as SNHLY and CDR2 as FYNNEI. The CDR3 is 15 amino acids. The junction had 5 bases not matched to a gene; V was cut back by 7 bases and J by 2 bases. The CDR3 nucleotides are TGTGCCAGCACCGCAGGACTAGCGGCCTACAATGAGCAGTTCTTC. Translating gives CASTAGLAAYNEQFF.

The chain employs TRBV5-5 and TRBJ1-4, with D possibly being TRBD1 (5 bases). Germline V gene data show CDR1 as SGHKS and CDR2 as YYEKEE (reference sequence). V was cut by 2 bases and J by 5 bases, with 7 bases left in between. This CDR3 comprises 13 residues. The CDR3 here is CASSFGGNEKLFF. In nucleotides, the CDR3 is TGTGCCAGCAGCTTCGGGGGGAATGAAAAACTGTTTTTT.

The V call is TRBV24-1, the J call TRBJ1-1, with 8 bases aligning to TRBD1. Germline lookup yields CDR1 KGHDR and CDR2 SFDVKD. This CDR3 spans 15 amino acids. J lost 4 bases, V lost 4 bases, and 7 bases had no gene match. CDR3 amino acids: CATSDAGTGGTEAFF. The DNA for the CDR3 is TGTGCCACCAGTGACGCCGGGACAGGAGGCACTGAAGCTTTCTTT.

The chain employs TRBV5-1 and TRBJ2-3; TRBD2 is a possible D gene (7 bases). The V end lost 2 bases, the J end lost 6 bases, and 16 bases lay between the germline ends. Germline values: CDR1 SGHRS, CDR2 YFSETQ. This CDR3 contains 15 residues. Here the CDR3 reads CASSLSSRGADTQYF. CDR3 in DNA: TGCGCCAGCAGCTTAAGTTCACGGGGGGCGGATACGCAGTATTTT.

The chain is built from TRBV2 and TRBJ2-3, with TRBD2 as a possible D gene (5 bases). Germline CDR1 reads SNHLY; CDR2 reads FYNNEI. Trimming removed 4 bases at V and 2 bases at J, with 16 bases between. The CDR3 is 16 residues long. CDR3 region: CASSVAASRSTDTQYF. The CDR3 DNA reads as TGTGCCAGCAGTGTTGCGGCTAGCAGGTCCACAGATACGCAGTATTTT. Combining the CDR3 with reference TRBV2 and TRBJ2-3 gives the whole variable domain EPEVTQTPSHQVTQMGQEVILRCVPISNHLYFYWYRQILGQKVEFLVSFYNNEISEKSEIFDDQFSVERPDGSNFTLKIRSTKLEDSAMYFCASSVAASRSTDTQYFGPGTRLTVL.

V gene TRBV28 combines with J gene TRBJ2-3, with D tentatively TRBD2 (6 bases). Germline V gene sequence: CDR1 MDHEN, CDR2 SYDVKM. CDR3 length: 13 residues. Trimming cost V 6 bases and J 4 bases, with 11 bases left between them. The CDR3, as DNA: TGTGCCAGCAGCCGGGAGAGCCCAGATACGCAGTATTTT. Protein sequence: CASSRESPDTQYF.

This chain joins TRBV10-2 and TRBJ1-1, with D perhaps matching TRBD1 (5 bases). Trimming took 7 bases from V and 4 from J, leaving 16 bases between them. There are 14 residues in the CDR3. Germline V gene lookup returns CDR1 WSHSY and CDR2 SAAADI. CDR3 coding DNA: TGCGCCAGCATGGTCAGGGCTGGGGTCACTGAAGCTTTCTTT. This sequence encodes CASMVRAGVTEAFF.

CDR3 coding DNA: TGCGCCAGCAGTTATAGCGGGGGCTCCTACAATGAGCAGTTCTTC. Protein product: CASSYSGGSYNEQFF. This chain links TRBV5-1 with TRBJ2-1; 9 positions match TRBD2. J gave up 0 bases and V 5 bases, and 3 bases lay outside the gene matches. Germline-derived CDR1 and CDR2 are SGHRS and YFSETQ. The CDR3 consists of 15 residues.

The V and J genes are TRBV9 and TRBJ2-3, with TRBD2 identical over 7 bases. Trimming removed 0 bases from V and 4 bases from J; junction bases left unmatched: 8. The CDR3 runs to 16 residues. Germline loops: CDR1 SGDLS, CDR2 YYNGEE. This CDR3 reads CASSVVGRVGPDTQYF. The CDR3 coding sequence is TGTGCCAGCAGCGTAGTTGGGAGGGTAGGCCCAGATACGCAGTATTTT.